Presented here are 26 T cell receptor beta chains from one specimen sequenced in a study of T cells after yellow fever vaccination. TCRdb redid the calling of the 5' RACE reads with MiXCR, one entry per CDR3 protein. The repertoire consists of 300,000 to 400,000 distinct CDR3 sequences, with about 6% occurring once and the leading ten covering 15%. The sequences come from PBMCs, collected 5 days after the yellow fever booster vaccination. Receptors were obtained from a man younger than 40 who received the YFV17D yellow fever vaccine.

The chain joins TRBV6-1 to TRBJ2-5; D is possibly TRBD2 (6 bases). This CDR3 has 14 amino acids. CDR1 is MNHNS and CDR2 is SASEGT in the germline V gene. The ends were cut back, 5 bases at V and 5 bases at J, with 15 bases in the middle. Here the CDR3 DNA reads TGTGCCAGCAGTCCGTCACTAGCCGACGAGACCCAGTACTTC. It specifies CASSPSLADETQYF.

This clonotype was observed many times. The CDR3 nucleotides read TGTGCCAGCAGCCCTAGGGGGCTGAAGACAGATACGCAGTATTTT. Translated, it gives CASSPRGLKTDTQYF. The V gene is TRBV7-9, the J gene TRBJ2-3, with 7 bases identical to TRBD1. The V gene's germline CDR1 is SEHNR and CDR2 FQNEAQ (reference sequence). V lost 5 bases, J lost 3 bases, and 8 bases stayed unmatched. There are 15 residues in the CDR3.

V and J are TRBV7-2 and TRBJ2-7, with D hard to call. There are 12 residues in the CDR3. CDR1 and CDR2 (germline): SGHTA, FQGNSA. The germline V and J ends were trimmed by 3 bases and 6 bases, with 9 bases remaining between them. In DNA, the CDR3 is TGTGCCAGCAGCTTCGGGCAATCCGAGCAGTACTTC. Residues: CASSFGQSEQYF.

Many counts were recorded for this clonotype. The chain joins TRBV7-2 to TRBJ2-7; D is undetermined. V was trimmed by 1 base and J by 6 bases, leaving 7 bases between them. CDR1 is SGHTA, CDR2 FQGNSA, per germline. The CDR3 extends over 12 amino acids. The CDR3 coding sequence is TGTGCCAGCAGCTTAGGTAGTGCCGAGCAGTACTTC. Translation gives CASSLGSAEQYF.

This clonotype was picked up a small number of times. This chain joins TRBV7-2 and TRBJ2-7, with TRBD2 matching 8 bases. V shed 5 bases and J 4 bases; nucleotides not matched to a gene: 10. CDR3 length: 15 amino acids. CDR1 and CDR2 (germline): SGHTA, FQGNSA. The CDR3 DNA sequence: TGTGCCAGCAGCCCAAGCGGGAGAACGGGATACGAGCAGTACTTC. Encoded protein: CASSPSGRTGYEQYF.

The chain recombines TRBV7-2 with TRBJ1-2; 7 nucleotides match TRBD1. The CDR3 covers 15 residues. J gave up 2 bases and V 5 bases, and 8 bases lay outside the gene matches. Germline CDR1 reads SGHTA; CDR2 reads FQGNSA. The CDR3, as DNA: TGTGCCAGCAGCATTCGACAGGGTAGAAACTATGGCTACACCTTC. This sequence encodes CASSIRQGRNYGYTF.

This chain connects TRBV20-1 to TRBJ1-1; perhaps TRBD1 as D (5 bases). The CDR3 runs 13 residues. V lost 0 bases, J lost 1 base, and 6 bases lay in between. CDR1 is DFQATT, CDR2 SNEGSKA, per germline (reference sequence). CDR3 protein: CSARERGNTEAFF. In DNA, the CDR3 is TGCAGTGCTAGAGAGAGGGGGAACACTGAAGCTTTCTTT.

Ten or more counts support this clonotype. The genes are TRBV3-1 and TRBJ1-4; D is ambiguous. V dropped 4 bases and J dropped 4 bases, with 22 bases sitting between them. Germline CDR1 and CDR2: LGHDT and YNNKEL (reference sequence). CDR3 length: 18 residues. The CDR3 here is CASSLTPPIKTSNEKLFF. CDR3 DNA: TGTGCCAGCAGCCTAACTCCTCCAATCAAGACCAGTAATGAAAAACTGTTTTTT.

This clonotype was picked up many times. This rearrangement joins TRBV4-3 to TRBJ2-7; the D gene is possibly TRBD1 (5 bases). Trimming pared 0 bases from V and 3 bases from J, leaving 9 bases between. The CDR3 extends over 14 amino acids. CDR1 is LGHNA, CDR2 YSLEER, per germline. The CDR3 is CASSQEIQGYEQYF. CDR3 coding DNA: TGCGCCAGCAGCCAAGAGATCCAGGGCTACGAGCAGTACTTC.

This clonotype was detected ten times or more. The chain recombines TRBV20-1 with TRBJ2-3; D not resolved. CDR1 is DFQATT and CDR2 is SNEGSKA in the germline V gene (reference sequence). The V and J ends lost 2 bases and 1 base respectively, with 7 bases between them. The CDR3 consists of 13 residues. CDR3 sequence reads: CSARLQGTDTQYF. In DNA form, the CDR3 reads TGCAGTGCTAGACTTCAGGGCACAGATACGCAGTATTTT.

This clonotype was seen at least ten times. V and J are TRBV14 and TRBJ2-1, with a weak D call TRBD1 (6 bases). V lost 5 bases to trimming and J lost 4 bases, with 9 bases between them. The CDR3 sequence is 13 residues long. From germline, CDR1 is SGHDN and CDR2 FVKESK. The CDR3 loop reads CASSGQRYNEQFF. The CDR3 region has the DNA TGTGCCAGCAGCGGACAGCGATACAATGAGCAGTTCTTC.

There are a few counts of this clonotype. The CDR3 reads CASSYSLPGQGDTEAFF. The CDR3 nucleotides are TGTGCCAGCAGTTACTCGTTACCGGGACAGGGGGACACTGAAGCTTTCTTT. The chain links TRBV6-2 or TRBV6-3 to TRBJ1-1; 11 bases fit TRBD1. Losses at the gene ends were 0 bases for V and 3 bases for J; bases not matched to a gene: 6. The CDR3 spans 17 residues. Germline V lookup: CDR1 MNHEY, CDR2 SVGEGT.

This clonotype was picked up many times. V and J are TRBV7-8 and TRBJ2-7; 7 bases are a match to TRBD1. V lost 6 bases and J lost 6; bases outside the gene matches: 11. CDR1 and CDR2 (germline): SGHVS, FQNEAQ. The CDR3 spans 14 residues. CDR3 coding DNA: TGTGCCAGCAGTTACACAGGGGCCTCCACCGAGCAGTACTTC. Amino acid sequence: CASSYTGASTEQYF.

This clonotype occurred many times. The chain combines TRBV12-3 or TRBV12-4 with TRBJ2-7; weak D call: TRBD1 (6 bases). CDR3 length: 15 residues. The germline V and J ends were trimmed by 0 bases and 3 bases, with 12 bases remaining between them. CDR3 amino acids: CASSLAVGRGYEQYF. In nucleotides, the CDR3 is TGTGCCAGCAGTTTAGCGGTCGGCAGGGGCTACGAGCAGTACTTC.

This clonotype turned up a few times. The chain employs TRBV20-1 and TRBJ2-3; D possibly corresponds to TRBD2 (6 bases). The CDR3 extends over 15 amino acids. Trimming pared 0 bases from V and 1 base from J, leaving 11 bases between. CDR1 and CDR2 from the germline V gene are DFQATT and SNEGSKA (reference sequence). In DNA form, the CDR3 reads TGCAGTGCTAGAGATCCTCCTAGCGGCACAGATACGCAGTATTTT. It is translated as CSARDPPSGTDTQYF.

This clonotype has a count of ten or more. This rearrangement joins TRBV5-1 to TRBJ2-6; 11 positions match TRBD2. V trimming: 7 bases; J trimming: 0 bases; junction bases outside the gene matches: 3. The length of the CDR3 is 16 residues. Per the germline V gene, CDR1 is SGHRS and CDR2 is YFSETQ. The DNA for the CDR3 is TGCGCCAGCGCGACTAGCGGGAACTCTGGGGCCAACGTCCTGACTTTC. Its translation is CASATSGNSGANVLTF. The whole variable domain, filled in from reference TRBV5-1 and TRBJ2-6, reads KAGVTQTPRYLIKTRGQQVTLSCSPISGHRSVSWYQQTPGQGLQFLFEYFSETQRNKGNFPGRFSGRQFSNSRSEMNVSTLELGDSALYLCASATSGNSGANVLTFGAGSRLTVL.

The chain has TRBV7-9 and TRBJ2-7, with 10 bases identical to TRBD1. Germline lookup yields CDR1 SEHNR and CDR2 FQNEAQ (reference sequence). Germline trimming cut 5 bases from V and 1 base from J; bases unmatched to any gene: 5. The CDR3 is made up of 15 amino acids. The CDR3: CASSGTGDRSYEQYF. DNA for the CDR3: TGTGCCAGCAGCGGGACAGGGGATAGGTCCTACGAGCAGTACTTC.

This clonotype was picked up a small number of times. This chain links TRBV18 with TRBJ2-6, with unresolved D. Germline V gene sequence: CDR1 KGHSH, CDR2 LQKENI. This CDR3 is built from 15 residues. Trimming removed 6 bases from V and 1 base from J, with 10 bases in between. CDR3 loop: CASSLSWSGANVLTF. DNA of the CDR3: TGTGCCAGCTCGCTCAGTTGGTCTGGGGCCAACGTCCTGACTTTC.

This clonotype turned up a few times. The V and J genes are TRBV21-1 and TRBJ1-1; the table's D gene call, TRBD1, was not cross checked with the DNA. TRBV21-1 has pseudogene status. The CDR3 has 17 residues. The CDR3 bases are TGTGCCAGCAGCAAAGTTCGGAGGGACAGGGGGAACACTGAAGCTTTCTTT. Its protein product is CASSKVRRDRGNTEAFF.

This clonotype was observed many times. The chain couples TRBV20-1 to TRBJ1-5; perhaps TRBD1 as D (5 bases). Trimming pared 6 bases from V and 3 bases from J, leaving 12 bases between. This CDR3 spans 13 amino acids. CDR1 is DFQATT, CDR2 SNEGSKA, per germline (reference sequence). The CDR3 region is CSANDGANQPQHF. The CDR3 region has the DNA TGCAGTGCCAATGACGGGGCCAATCAGCCCCAGCATTTT.

This clonotype was observed a handful of times. V gene TRBV9 combines with J gene TRBJ2-7; D gene ambiguous. The CDR3 totals 13 residues. In germline, CDR1 is SGDLS, CDR2 YYNGEE. Trimming removed 4 bases from V and 3 bases from J, with 11 bases in between. The CDR3 protein is CASSSLNFYEQYF. The CDR3 DNA is TGTGCCAGCAGCTCTTTAAATTTCTACGAGCAGTACTTC.

The chain has TRBV30 and TRBJ2-5; 13 bases agree with TRBD2. The CDR3 length is 15 residues. CDR1 is GTSNPN, CDR2 SVGIG, per germline (reference sequence). Trimming took 2 bases from V and 2 from J; bases not matched to a gene: 2. CDR3 DNA sequence: TGTGCCTGGAGTTCGGGACTAGCGGGACAAGAGACCCAGTACTTC. Translation: CAWSSGLAGQETQYF. Variable domain in full (rest from reference TRBV30 and TRBJ2-5): SQTIHQWPATLVQPVGSPLSLECTVEGTSNPNLYWYRQAAGRGLQLLFYSVGIGQISSEVPQNLSASRPQDRQFILSSKKLLLSDSGFYLCAWSSGLAGQETQYFGPGTRLLVL.

The table lists this clonotype with many counts. The chain's CDR3 is CASSEQGTRTDTQYF. DNA for the CDR3: TGTGCCAGCAGTGAACAGGGGACGCGCACAGATACGCAGTATTTT. The chain has TRBV12-3 or TRBV12-4 and TRBJ2-3; 7 bases align to TRBD1. The CDR3 extends over 15 amino acids. The V segment lost 5 bases and the J segment 1 base; nucleotides outside the gene matches: 6.

This clonotype was recorded many times. The genes are TRBV7-9 and TRBJ2-7; TRBD1 is a possible D gene (6 bases). V lost 1 base, J lost 5 bases, and 12 bases lay in between. Per the germline V gene, CDR1 is SEHNR and CDR2 is FQNEAQ (reference sequence). The CDR3 is 14 residues long. CDR3 amino acids: CASSLVQDSDEQYF. CDR3 bases: TGTGCCAGCAGCTTAGTGCAGGACAGCGACGAGCAGTACTTC.

The V gene is TRBV20-1, the J gene TRBJ2-7; 12 bases agree with TRBD2. Unmatched junction bases numbered 3, after V lost 3 bases and J lost 0 bases. CDR1 DFQATT and CDR2 SNEGSKA come from the germline V gene (reference sequence). This CDR3 contains 15 residues. Written as DNA, the CDR3 is TGCAGTGCTAGGTCTAGCGGGGGGGCCTCCTACGAGCAGTACTTC. Its translation: CSARSSGGASYEQYF.

This clonotype was found many times. V and J are TRBV27 and TRBJ2-5, with D possibly TRBD2 on 6 matching bases. The V end lost 5 bases, the J end lost 5 bases, and 15 bases lay between the germline ends. The germline CDR1 and CDR2 sequences are MNHEY and SMNVEV (reference sequence). The CDR3 sequence is 14 residues long. The CDR3 here is CASSAPGLQETQYF. The CDR3 region has the DNA TGTGCCAGCAGTGCGCCGGGACTGCAGGAGACCCAGTACTTC.